The 9 T cell receptor beta chains reported below all come from one sample, sequenced in a study of shared clonotypes between healthy human individuals. Naive CD8 cells were CD45RO-negative, positively selected for CCR7, excluding terminally differentiated effector memory CD45RA+ cells. Assay: immunoSEQ multiplex PCR; the TCRdb copy retains only in-frame clones and omits some. The sample holds hundreds of thousands of clones; around 90% are singletons and the top ten take 24%. Sequencing was done on a sample of naive CD8+ T cells sorted from blood. All receptors derive from a man aged 30 to 39 in good health.

This chain links TRBV6-4 with TRBJ2-1; D perhaps matches TRBD2 (6 bases). Germline loops: CDR1 MRHNA, CDR2 SNTAGT. Trimming stripped 6 bases from V and 2 bases from J, with 14 bases between. The CDR3 spans 15 residues. CDR3 DNA sequence: TGTGCCAGCAGCATAGGAGGGCCCCCCTACAATGAGCAGTTCTTC. Its translation is CASSIGGPPYNEQFF.

J is TRBJ2-1 and V is TRBV28, with D perhaps matching TRBD2 (5 bases). V was shortened by 5 bases and J by 5 bases, with 31 bases between the two germline ends. Germline V gives CDR1 MDHEN, CDR2 SYDVKM. This CDR3 is 20 amino acids long. This chain's CDR3 is CASSGRGSGPFQQPHNEQFF. The CDR3 coding sequence is TGTGCCAGCAGTGGCCGGGGATCTGGGCCGTTCCAACAGCCCCACAATGAGCAGTTCTTC.

The rearrangement links TRBV28 to TRBJ2-5; TRBD2 agrees at 8 bases. V gave up 6 bases and J gave up 4 bases; unmatched junction bases: 19. The CDR3 loop spans 18 amino acids. CDR1 is MDHEN and CDR2 is SYDVKM in the germline V gene. The CDR3 region is CASSLITRAGGALETQYF. DNA of the CDR3: TGTGCCAGCAGCCTTATCACTAGGGCGGGAGGTGCCTTAGAGACCCAGTACTTC.

The V call is TRBV29-1, the J call TRBJ2-1; no clear D gene. The CDR3 is 16 amino acids. CDR1 is SQVTM, CDR2 ANQGSEA, per germline. The germline V and J ends were trimmed by 4 bases and 0 bases, with 16 bases remaining between them. Here the CDR3 reads CSVVFLSVSSYNEQFF. CDR3 coding DNA: TGCAGCGTTGTTTTTCTATCAGTAAGCTCCTACAATGAGCAGTTCTTC.

V and J are TRBV27 and TRBJ1-1; D uncertain. The V and J ends lost 3 bases and 1 base respectively, with 9 bases between them. CDR1 and CDR2 from the germline V gene are MNHEY and SMNVEV (reference sequence). The CDR3 is made up of 14 amino acids. CDR3 region: CASSFLQPNTEAFF. The CDR3 DNA is TGTGCCAGCAGTTTTTTACAGCCGAACACTGAAGCTTTCTTT.

This chain links TRBV2 with TRBJ1-1; D gene ambiguous. Germline-derived CDR1 and CDR2 are SNHLY and FYNNEI. The CDR3 length is 13 residues. Trimming stripped 8 bases from V and 8 bases from J, with 18 bases between. CDR3 residues: CASLNKGGVEAFF. CDR3 DNA sequence: TGTGCCAGCCTCAATAAAGGCGGGGTGGAAGCTTTCTTT. The full variable domain, completed using reference TRBV2 and TRBJ1-1, is EPEVTQTPSHQVTQMGQEVILRCVPISNHLYFYWYRQILGQKVEFLVSFYNNEISEKSEIFDDQFSVERPDGSNFTLKIRSTKLEDSAMYFCASLNKGGVEAFFGQGTRLTVV.

The rearrangement links TRBV7-8 to TRBJ2-7; D possibly corresponds to TRBD2 (6 bases). Germline CDR1 SGHVS, CDR2 FQNEAQ. Trimming stripped 5 bases from V and 3 bases from J, with 11 bases between. The CDR3 has 13 amino acids. CDR3 sequence: CASSTREYYEQYF. CDR3 bases: TGTGCCAGCAGCACCCGGGAGTACTACGAGCAGTACTTC.

This chain links TRBV4-3 with TRBJ2-3; TRBD2 agrees at 11 bases. This CDR3 region has 15 residues. Germline V gives CDR1 LGHNA, CDR2 YSLEER. V was clipped by 1 base and J by 6 bases; unmatched bases: 3. For the CDR3, the DNA is TGCGCCAGCAGCCAAGTGGGACTAGCGGAGGATACGCAGTATTTT. Its translation: CASSQVGLAEDTQYF.

Details on this clone: This sample also contains other DNA sequences that code for the same CDR3. The genes are TRBV27 and TRBJ2-7, with 7 bases identical to TRBD2. V lost 4 bases, J lost 4 bases, and 1 base stayed unmatched. Germline V gene sequence: CDR1 MNHEY, CDR2 SMNVEV (reference sequence). This CDR3 is built from 12 residues. The CDR3 here is CASSSSGYEQYF. CDR3 DNA: TGTGCCAGCAGTTCTAGCGGTTACGAGCAGTACTTC.